This is a list of T cell receptor beta chains from one sample in a study of vaccination and CD4 T cells after COVID-19. Their recognized antigens are unknown. TCRdb itself ran the PCR reads through MiXCR, one entry per CDR3 protein. Of about 20,000 distinct CDR3 sequences detected, around 53% appear once; the ten largest clones hold around 17%. Sequencing was performed on CD4+ T cells from blood, cultured in vitro. These receptors were collected from a human donor who had recovered from COVID-19. CDR3s include the opening cysteine and the closing phenylalanine or tryptophan. A D gene is named only where the DNA matches it firmly. Clone size is given for some rows only: seen once, a few or many times, or a class if the clone is expanded.

D gene: -; J gene: TRBJ2-1; clone size: -; V gene: TRBV7-9; CDR3 DNA: TGTGCCAGCACCCTAAGGGATGAGCAGTTCTTC; CDR3 protein: CASTLRDEQFF
D gene: -; J gene: TRBJ1-1; clone size: -; V gene: TRBV2; CDR3 DNA: TGTGCCAGCACCCAACAGGGAAACACTGAAGCTTTCTTT; CDR3 protein: CASTQQGNTEAFF
D gene: -; J gene: TRBJ2-5; clone size: -; V gene: TRBV10-1; CDR3 DNA: TGCGCCAGCAGTGAGTCGAGAGGGGTGGGGGAGACCCAGTACTTC; CDR3 protein: CASSESRGVGETQYF
D gene: -; J gene: TRBJ1-2; clone size: -; V gene: TRBV7-2; CDR3 DNA: TGTGCCAGCAGCTTGGGACGGAACTATGGCTACACCTTC; CDR3 protein: CASSLGRNYGYTF
D gene: -; J gene: TRBJ2-2; clone size: -; V gene: TRBV19; CDR3 DNA: TGTGCCAGTAGCACCACCGGGGAGCTGTTTTTT; CDR3 protein: CASSTTGELFF
D gene: TRBD2; J gene: TRBJ2-1; clone size: -; V gene: TRBV7-9; CDR3 DNA: TGTGCCAGCAAGGGGAGTAGCGGGGGGGCCTGGCAGTTCTTC; CDR3 protein: CASKGSSGGAWQFF
D gene: -; J gene: TRBJ1-2; clone size: -; V gene: TRBV20-1; CDR3 DNA: TGCAGTGCTAGAGATGGCAGGGCGGGCTTCTTCTTC; CDR3 protein: CSARDGRAGFFF
D gene: -; J gene: TRBJ2-1; clone size: -; V gene: TRBV28; CDR3 DNA: TGTGCCAGCAGTTTAGGTGGCGGCGATGAGCAGTTCTTC; CDR3 protein: CASSLGGGDEQFF
D gene: -; J gene: TRBJ2-2; clone size: -; V gene: TRBV6-4; CDR3 DNA: TGTGCCAGCACCTCCACGAACACCGGGGAGCTGTTTTTT; CDR3 protein: CASTSTNTGELFF
D gene: -; J gene: TRBJ2-7; clone size: -; V gene: TRBV29-1; CDR3 DNA: TGCAGCGTTTCGCCGGGATTCAAATACGAGCAGTACTTC; CDR3 protein: CSVSPGFKYEQYF
D gene: TRBD2; J gene: TRBJ2-1; clone size: -; V gene: TRBV20-1; CDR3 DNA: TGCAGTGCTAGAGATCCCACTAGCGGGGCAAGCTACAATGAGCAGTTCTTC; CDR3 protein: CSARDPTSGASYNEQFF
D gene: TRBD1; J gene: TRBJ1-6; clone size: -; V gene: TRBV2; CDR3 DNA: TGTGCCAGCAGCTGGGACAGGGGTAATTCACCCCTCCACTTT; CDR3 protein: CASSWDRGNSPLHF
D gene: TRBD1; J gene: TRBJ1-2; clone size: -; V gene: TRBV12-3/TRBV12-4; CDR3 DNA: TGTGCCAGCACCATACGACAGGGTCGGGGCTACACCTTC; CDR3 protein: CASTIRQGRGYTF
D gene: -; J gene: TRBJ1-6; clone size: few; V gene: TRBV27; CDR3 DNA: TGTGCCAGCTTCATTCACCGACCGGACATACATTCACCCCTCCACTTT; CDR3 protein: CASFIHRPDIHSPLHF
D gene: -; J gene: TRBJ1-3; clone size: few; V gene: TRBV15; CDR3 DNA: TGTGCCACCAGCACCGACCCAGGACCTGGAAACACCATATATTTT; CDR3 protein: CATSTDPGPGNTIYF
D gene: -; J gene: TRBJ1-5; clone size: few; V gene: TRBV28; CDR3 DNA: TGTGCCAGCACGCAAGTCGGGACGTTTAGCAATCAGCCCCAGCATTTT; CDR3 protein: CASTQVGTFSNQPQHF
D gene: -; J gene: TRBJ1-5; clone size: -; V gene: TRBV20-1; CDR3 DNA: TGCAGTGCTAGAGGGACACCTAATCAGCCCCAGCATTTT; CDR3 protein: CSARGTPNQPQHF
D gene: -; J gene: TRBJ1-5; clone size: few; V gene: TRBV2; CDR3 DNA: TGTGCCAGCAGTGACAGGGGACTCGGTCAGCCCCAGCATTTT; CDR3 protein: CASSDRGLGQPQHF
D gene: -; J gene: TRBJ2-5; clone size: -; V gene: TRBV7-6; CDR3 DNA: TGTGCCAGCAGTTTCGAACCGTACCAAGAGACCCAGTACTTC; CDR3 protein: CASSFEPYQETQYF
D gene: -; J gene: TRBJ1-2; clone size: few; V gene: TRBV20-1; CDR3 DNA: TGCAGTGCTGACTTTAGCAGGGGCACTAACTATGGCTACACCTTC; CDR3 protein: CSADFSRGTNYGYTF
D gene: -; J gene: TRBJ2-7; clone size: -; V gene: TRBV20-1; CDR3 DNA: TGCAGTGCTAGAGATGGGCAGACGAGCTCCTACGAGCAGTACTTC; CDR3 protein: CSARDGQTSSYEQYF
D gene: -; J gene: TRBJ1-5; clone size: once; V gene: TRBV19; CDR3 DNA: TGTGCCAGTAGTCAGGGTCGGAATCAGCCCCAGCATTTT; CDR3 protein: CASSQGRNQPQHF
D gene: -; J gene: TRBJ1-2; clone size: -; V gene: TRBV6-1; CDR3 DNA: TGTGCCACCCTAGACAGCCGCAACTATGGCTACACCTTC; CDR3 protein: CATLDSRNYGYTF
D gene: -; J gene: TRBJ1-2; clone size: -; V gene: TRBV18; CDR3 DNA: TGTGCCAGCTCTAGCATGGTCTATGGCTACACCTTC; CDR3 protein: CASSSMVYGYTF
D gene: -; J gene: TRBJ1-1; clone size: -; V gene: TRBV10-3; CDR3 DNA: TGTGCCGCTAGAGTACAGGTGAACACTGAAGCTTTCTTT; CDR3 protein: CAARVQVNTEAFF
D gene: -; J gene: TRBJ2-3; clone size: -; V gene: TRBV7-2; CDR3 DNA: TGTGCCAGCAGCTTAAATCCCGCAGATACGCAGTATTTT; CDR3 protein: CASSLNPADTQYF
D gene: TRBD1; J gene: TRBJ1-6; clone size: few; V gene: TRBV11-3; CDR3 DNA: TGTGCCAGCAGCTTAGGCTCGACAGGGGGCAGTTCACCCCTCCACTTT; CDR3 protein: CASSLGSTGGSSPLHF
D gene: -; J gene: TRBJ1-3; clone size: -; V gene: TRBV7-8; CDR3 DNA: TGTGCCAGCACCCAGGGCGGTACTGGAAACACCATATATTTT; CDR3 protein: CASTQGGTGNTIYF
D gene: -; J gene: TRBJ1-5; clone size: -; V gene: TRBV5-1; CDR3 DNA: TGCGCCAGCAGCTTTGACTCCGGCAATCAGCCCCAGCATTTT; CDR3 protein: CASSFDSGNQPQHF
D gene: TRBD1; J gene: TRBJ1-1; clone size: -; V gene: TRBV6-1; CDR3 DNA: TGTGCCAGCACCTTACCGGGACAGGGGAACACTGAAGCTTTCTTT; CDR3 protein: CASTLPGQGNTEAFF
D gene: TRBD2; J gene: TRBJ2-1; clone size: -; V gene: TRBV2; CDR3 DNA: TGTGCCAGCAGCTCCGGACTAGCGGGAGGGGGGCAGTTCTTC; CDR3 protein: CASSSGLAGGGQFF
D gene: TRBD2; J gene: TRBJ2-7; clone size: -; V gene: TRBV11-2; CDR3 DNA: TGTGCCAGCAGCCGATGGGGGGGTGCATTCGAGCAGTACTTC; CDR3 protein: CASSRWGGAFEQYF
D gene: TRBD1; J gene: TRBJ1-2; clone size: -; V gene: TRBV12-3/TRBV12-4; CDR3 DNA: TGTGCCAGCAGGCCCCATACAGGGGGCGAACACTATGGCTACACCTTC; CDR3 protein: CASRPHTGGEHYGYTF
D gene: -; J gene: TRBJ1-2; clone size: -; V gene: TRBV10-3; CDR3 DNA: TGTGCCACGACAGCTAACTATGGCTACACCTTC; CDR3 protein: CATTANYGYTF
D gene: TRBD1; J gene: TRBJ1-2; clone size: -; V gene: TRBV6-1; CDR3 DNA: TGTGCCAGCAGTGCAGAGGGGGCATTCTATGGCTACACCTTC; CDR3 protein: CASSAEGAFYGYTF
D gene: -; J gene: TRBJ2-2; clone size: -; V gene: TRBV5-1; CDR3 DNA: TGCGCCAGCAGCTTGGCGGGGGCGAACACCGGGGAGCTGTTTTTT; CDR3 protein: CASSLAGANTGELFF
D gene: TRBD1; J gene: TRBJ2-1; clone size: -; V gene: TRBV6-1; CDR3 DNA: TGTGCCAGCAGCCTTCTGGCCCCTGGCAGGGGGCCAGATGAGCAGTTCTTC; CDR3 protein: CASSLLAPGRGPDEQFF
D gene: TRBD1; J gene: TRBJ1-5; clone size: -; V gene: TRBV19; CDR3 DNA: TGTGCCAGTAGTATGTTTCGTGCCCGGCAGGGGGCTCAGCCCCAGCATTTT; CDR3 protein: CASSMFRARQGAQPQHF
D gene: -; J gene: TRBJ2-7; clone size: -; V gene: TRBV6-4; CDR3 DNA: TGTGCCAGCAGTGAGGGGGACACCTACGAGCAGTACTTC; CDR3 protein: CASSEGDTYEQYF
D gene: TRBD2; J gene: TRBJ2-1; clone size: -; V gene: TRBV19; CDR3 DNA: TGTGCCAGTAGTATAGGGACTAGAGGCAATGAGCAGTTCTTC; CDR3 protein: CASSIGTRGNEQFF
D gene: -; J gene: TRBJ2-7; clone size: -; V gene: TRBV12-3/TRBV12-4; CDR3 DNA: TGTGCCAGCAGTTTATGGCAGAAAACCTACGAGCAGTACTTC; CDR3 protein: CASSLWQKTYEQYF
D gene: -; J gene: TRBJ1-5; clone size: once; V gene: TRBV21-1; CDR3 DNA: TGTGCCAGCAGCAAAGAGGCAGGGGTTAGCAATCAGCCCCAGCATTTT; CDR3 protein: CASSKEAGVSNQPQHF
D gene: TRBD2; J gene: TRBJ2-5; clone size: -; V gene: TRBV10-2; CDR3 DNA: TGCGCCACCCGACTAGCGGGAGGGGGCCAAGAGACCCAGTACTTC; CDR3 protein: CATRLAGGGQETQYF
D gene: TRBD2; J gene: TRBJ2-7; clone size: -; V gene: TRBV19; CDR3 DNA: TGTGCCAGTAGTTCTTCAGCCTCGGGAGGCGAGCAGTACTTC; CDR3 protein: CASSSSASGGEQYF
D gene: -; J gene: TRBJ1-2; clone size: -; V gene: TRBV29-1; CDR3 DNA: TGCAGCGTTGAAGAACGGACGTCGAGAGGCTACACCTTC; CDR3 protein: CSVEERTSRGYTF
D gene: -; J gene: TRBJ2-5; clone size: -; V gene: TRBV7-3; CDR3 DNA: TGTGCCAGCAGCTTAGGCAGGGTTGAGACCCAGTACTTC; CDR3 protein: CASSLGRVETQYF
D gene: TRBD2; J gene: TRBJ2-3; clone size: -; V gene: TRBV5-6; CDR3 DNA: TGTGCCAGCAGACGAGTAGCGGGAGGGTGGGATACGCAGTATTTT; CDR3 protein: CASRRVAGGWDTQYF
D gene: -; J gene: TRBJ2-3; clone size: -; V gene: TRBV4-3; CDR3 DNA: TGCGCCAGCAGCCAAGTTTACGGAAGGGGGGGAGATACGCAGTATTTT; CDR3 protein: CASSQVYGRGGDTQYF
D gene: TRBD1; J gene: TRBJ2-7; clone size: -; V gene: TRBV7-9; CDR3 DNA: TGTGCCAGCAGCCCCATGGGGACAGGGGCCTACGAGCAGTACTTC; CDR3 protein: CASSPMGTGAYEQYF
D gene: TRBD2; J gene: TRBJ2-3; clone size: -; V gene: TRBV27; CDR3 DNA: TGTGCCAGCAGGCGGACTAGCGGGGGGGGTACGCAGTATTTT; CDR3 protein: CASRRTSGGGTQYF
D gene: -; J gene: TRBJ2-3; clone size: few; V gene: TRBV7-2; CDR3 DNA: TGTGCCAGCAGCTTAGGTCGCCCTCGTCTAGCAGATACGCAGTATTTT; CDR3 protein: CASSLGRPRLADTQYF
D gene: -; J gene: TRBJ2-7; clone size: -; V gene: TRBV20-1; CDR3 DNA: TGCAGTGCTACCGGGACAAGGGGCTACGAGCAGTACTTC; CDR3 protein: CSATGTRGYEQYF
D gene: -; J gene: TRBJ1-2; clone size: few; V gene: TRBV12-3/TRBV12-4; CDR3 DNA: TGTGCCAGCAGTTTAGGACAGCGCTATGGCTACACCTTC; CDR3 protein: CASSLGQRYGYTF
D gene: -; J gene: TRBJ1-4; clone size: few; V gene: TRBV20-1; CDR3 DNA: TGCAGTGCTAGAGATCCCCTGGGGATGGGGTATGAAAAACTGTTTTTT; CDR3 protein: CSARDPLGMGYEKLFF